The 18 T cell receptor beta chains given below trace back to one sample, sequenced in a study of cytomegalovirus exposure and HLA in healthy donors (dated by TCRdb to about 2017). Libraries were prepared through the immunoSEQ multiplex PCR assay. The multiplex PCR relied on a mix of 60 forward primers for TCR Vbeta segments and 13 reverse primers for TCR Jbeta segments. TCRdb obtained this table from immuneACCESS and retained in-frame rearrangements with V and J assigned. These tables miss some clones; where compared with another copy, unresolved V genes account for less than half of the shortfall, and the remainder is unexplained. The record for this sample contains about 130,000 clones. The ten most abundant clones make up under 2% of the sample. The sequencing sample was made of PBMCs. Receptors originate from a woman aged 35 to 49 in good health and CMV-seropositive.

The V call is TRBV6-5, the J call TRBJ2-5; the D gene is possibly TRBD1 (6 bases). Trimming removed 4 bases at V and 5 bases at J, with 14 bases between. In germline, CDR1 is MNHEY, CDR2 SVGAGI. The CDR3 runs to 14 residues. CDR3 amino acids: CASSFSPGAETQYF. CDR3 DNA sequence: TGTGCCAGCAGTTTTTCTCCAGGGGCTGAGACCCAGTACTTC.

The chain uses TRBV2 and TRBJ2-3; D is unclear. V was trimmed by 8 bases and J by 4 bases, leaving 10 bases between them. Germline V lookup: CDR1 SNHLY, CDR2 FYNNEI. The CDR3 totals 12 residues. The CDR3 DNA reads TGTGCCAGCCTGGCAGGATCAGATACGCAGTATTTT. It is translated as CASLAGSDTQYF. Using reference TRBV2 and TRBJ2-3 for the parts outside the CDR3, the full variable domain is EPEVTQTPSHQVTQMGQEVILRCVPISNHLYFYWYRQILGQKVEFLVSFYNNEISEKSEIFDDQFSVERPDGSNFTLKIRSTKLEDSAMYFCASLAGSDTQYFGPGTRLTVL.

With respect to this clone: Germline is not matched at one junction end, which may reflect a read error. The chain has TRBV11-2 and TRBJ2-5; 7 bases agree with TRBD1. Germline V gene sequence: CDR1 SGHAT, CDR2 FQNNGV. The length of the CDR3 is 17 residues. The CDR3 protein is CASSFFNGQELQGTQYF. For the CDR3, the DNA is TGTGCCAGCAGCTTTTTTAACGGACAGGAACTACAAGGGACCCAGTACTTC. Filled out from reference TRBV11-2 and TRBJ2-5, the complete variable domain reads EAGVAQSPRYKIIEKRQSVAFWCNPISGHATLYWYQQILGQGPKLLIQFQNNGVVDDSQLPKDRFSAERLKGVDSTLKIQPAKLEDSAVYLCASSFFNGQELQGTQYFGPGTRLLVL.

The chain has TRBV27 and TRBJ2-5; maybe TRBD2 (5 bases). The germline gives CDR1 MNHEY, CDR2 SMNVEV (reference sequence). There are 13 residues in the CDR3. The ends were cut back, 3 bases at V and 3 bases at J, with 8 bases in the middle. The CDR3 nucleotides are TGTGCCAGCAGTTTTGGAGCGGAAGAGACCCAGTACTTC. Its translation: CASSFGAEETQYF.

The chain is built from TRBV5-1 and TRBJ2-2; 9 bases match TRBD1. Per germline, CDR1 SGHRS and CDR2 YFSETQ. With V trimmed by 4 bases and J by 7 bases, 5 bases remained unmatched. The CDR3 consists of 14 residues. The DNA of the CDR3 is TGCGCCAGCAGCGGGACAGGGCAAGGCGGGGAGCTGTTTTTT. The encoded protein is CASSGTGQGGELFF.

The chain couples TRBV5-3 to TRBJ1-2; TRBD1 aligns across 7 bases. TRBV5-3 is an open reading frame, and its role is uncertain. This CDR3 is 11 amino acids long. V lost 10 bases, J lost 5 bases, and 5 bases stayed unmatched. The CDR3 sequence: CAEGGQYGYTF. Here the CDR3 DNA reads TGTGCCGAGGGGGGACAGTATGGCTACACCTTC.

V and J are TRBV21-1 and TRBJ2-1; TRBD1, the table's D call, was not compared with the DNA. TRBV21-1 is labeled a pseudogene. There are 19 residues in the CDR3. The CDR3 nucleotides are TGTGCCAGCAGCAAATCAGAGTGGGGACAGAGACAACCCCACGATGAGCAGTTCTTC. This translates into CASSKSEWGQRQPHDEQFF.

The rearrangement uses TRBV5-1 and TRBJ2-3, with 10 bases that match TRBD2. Germline assignment: CDR1 SGHRS and CDR2 YFSETQ. The V and J ends lost 1 base and 0 bases, in that order; junction bases with no gene match: 5. The CDR3 runs 17 residues. Here the CDR3 DNA reads TGCGCCAGCAGCTTGTCGTGGACTAGCGGAAGCACAGATACGCAGTATTTT. Protein product: CASSLSWTSGSTDTQYF.

The chain employs TRBV7-3 and TRBJ1-2; the D is unclear. Trimming removed 8 bases at V and 0 bases at J, with 10 bases between. Per the germline V gene, CDR1 is SGHTA and CDR2 is FQGTGA. This CDR3 contains 13 residues. Here the CDR3 reads CASAYSSNYGYTF. CDR3 DNA: TGTGCCAGCGCGTACAGCTCTAACTATGGCTACACCTTC.

CDR3 DNA sequence: TGTGCCAGCAGTTTTGGGCCTGGCTTTGAGCAGTTCTTC. Translation gives CASSFGPGFEQFF. The chain employs TRBV27 and TRBJ2-1; D gene ambiguous. V was trimmed by 3 bases and J by 9 bases, leaving 12 bases between them. CDR1 is MNHEY and CDR2 is SMNVEV in the germline V gene (reference sequence). There are 13 residues in the CDR3.

The gene calls are TRBV28 and TRBJ2-6; 8 bases match TRBD1. V lost 3 bases, J lost 4 bases, and 5 bases stayed unmatched. The CDR3 runs 16 residues. The germline V gene has CDR1 MDHEN and CDR2 SYDVKM. The CDR3 sequence: CASSFGRGPGANVLTF. In DNA, the CDR3 is TGTGCCAGCAGTTTCGGCAGGGGGCCCGGGGCCAACGTCCTGACTTTC.

V usage is TRBV25-1 and J usage is TRBJ1-6; D gene ambiguous. V lost 6 bases to trimming and J lost 7 bases, with 7 bases between them. Germline CDR1 and CDR2: MGHDK and SYGVNS. The CDR3 covers 12 residues. CDR3 residues: CASSGVNSPLHF. The DNA for the CDR3 is TGTGCCAGCAGCGGAGTGAATTCACCCCTCCACTTT. The full variable domain, rest sourced from reference TRBV25-1 and TRBJ1-6, is EADIYQTPRYLVIGTGKKITLECSQTMGHDKMYWYQQDPGMELHLIHYSYGVNSTEKGDLSSESTVSRIRTEHFPLTLESARPSHTSQYLCASSGVNSPLHFGNGTRLTVT.

This chain uses TRBV27 with TRBJ2-7, with 7 bases lining up with TRBD2. The V gene's germline CDR1 is MNHEY and CDR2 SMNVEV (reference sequence). The CDR3 has 13 amino acids. The ends lost 3 bases at V and 3 bases at J; junction bases unmatched: 2. CDR3 bases: TGTGCCAGCAGTTTGGGCGGGAGCTACGAGCAGTACTTC. Residues: CASSLGGSYEQYF.

The chain links TRBV10-3 to TRBJ2-7, with TRBD2 identical over 7 bases. CDR1 is ENHRY and CDR2 is SYGVKD in the germline V gene. CDR3 length: 15 residues. Trimming cost V 3 bases and J 0 bases; bases outside gene matches: 5. This CDR3 is CAISDQQRGSYEQYF. The CDR3 nucleotides are TGTGCCATCAGTGATCAACAGCGGGGCTCCTACGAGCAGTACTTC.

CDR3 region: CASSFQGLNTEAFF. CDR3 DNA: TGTGCCAGCAGCTTTCAGGGGTTGAACACTGAAGCTTTCTTT. The chain is built from TRBV7-3 and TRBJ1-1, with a possible D match to TRBD1 (6 bases). V shed 3 bases and J shed 0 bases, with 8 bases lying between them. The V gene's germline CDR1 is SGHTA and CDR2 FQGTGA. The CDR3 totals 14 residues. Supplemented by reference TRBV7-3 and TRBJ1-1, the full variable domain reads GAGVSQTPSNKVTEKGKYVELRCDPISGHTALYWYRQSLGQGPEFLIYFQGTGAADDSGLPNDRFFAVRPEGSVSTLKIQRTERGDSAVYLCASSFQGLNTEAFFGQGTRLTVV.

The V call is TRBV5-6, the J call TRBJ2-7; TRBD2 matches at 7 bases. Per the germline V gene, CDR1 is SGHDT and CDR2 is YYEEEE. With 2 bases clipped from V and 2 bases from J, the junction kept 10 bases outside the gene matches. The CDR3 spans 16 residues. DNA for the CDR3: TGTGCCAGCAGCTTTCGTCTAGCGGCCCTAGCCTACGAGCAGTACTTC. It translates to CASSFRLAALAYEQYF.

The rearrangement joins TRBV27 to TRBJ1-1, with TRBD1 identical over 8 bases. The CDR3 has 14 residues. V was clipped by 8 bases and J by 4 bases; unmatched bases: 9. CDR1 is MNHEY, CDR2 SMNVEV, per germline (reference sequence). The CDR3 loop reads CASWSTGGITEAFF. The CDR3 nucleotides are TGTGCCAGCTGGTCAACAGGGGGGATCACTGAAGCTTTCTTT.

The chain joins TRBV14 to TRBJ2-7, with D uncertain. Trimming removed 1 base at V and 1 base at J, with 8 bases between. CDR3 length equals 14 residues. Germline assignment: CDR1 SGHDN and CDR2 FVKESK. The CDR3 sequence: CASSQGIQSYEQYF. The DNA of the CDR3 is TGTGCCAGCAGCCAAGGAATACAGTCCTACGAGCAGTACTTC.